The sequence of this T cell receptor (beta chain) was determined in a study of a mutant IDH1 vaccine in newly diagnosed glioma. Only in-frame clones appear in the TCRdb table, and some are missing; sequencing was by immunoSEQ multiplex PCR. In the table there are some 67,000 clones, around four fifths of which are singletons. The CDR3 is 11 residues long. Germline V CDR1 and CDR2: DFQATT, SNEGSKA (reference sequence). V shed 6 bases and J 8 bases; nucleotides not matched to a gene: 6. Time point in this sample: baseline, week 1 (first vaccination visit). This sample's treatment: pre-vaccination baseline after standard-of-care therapy.

This clonotype was obtained from a woman in her late teens or twenties with glioma. Some clones in this sample may be carry-over from other donors' samples. The chain recombines TRBV20-1 with TRBJ1-1; 7 bases line up with TRBD1. The material sequenced was peripheral blood mononuclear cells (PBMCs), taken from a glioma patient treated with radiotherapy, temozolomide or both. CDR3 nucleotides: TGCAGTGCCAAAACAGGGGTAGAAGCTTTCTTT. Protein sequence: CSAKTGVEAFF.